The present entry profiles one TCR beta chain with its context. What it binds is unknown. The authors used template switching to add a universal primer site and gave cDNA unique molecular identifiers. TCRdb called the 5' RACE reads again in MiXCR, with one record for every CDR3 protein. The table has hundreds of thousands of distinct CDR3 sequences, 8.5% to 9% seen once. This specimen belongs to a study of identical twins. Study-wide results and caveats: Excess low generation probability was seen in twin-shared out-of-frame alpha sequences. Zero-insertion analyses could be partly confounded by invariant MAIT and iNKT cells.

Trimming left V 4 bases short and J 1 base short, with 17 bases between. Looked up from germline, CDR1 is MGHRA and CDR2 is YSYEKL. The CDR3 runs to 17 residues. Another study also made use of these data, one on yellow fever vaccine responses in identical twins.

The sequenced sample consisted of PBMCs. The V gene is TRBV4-1, the J gene TRBJ2-1; unclear D gene. The receptor was isolated from a woman aged 18-29 years in good health. Written as DNA, the CDR3 is TGCGCCAGCAGCCGATTGGACCTAGGGCTATCCTACAATGAGCAGTTCTTC. Translation: CASSRLDLGLSYNEQFF.